This T cell receptor beta chain was captured by sequencing in a study of T cell changes during pregnancy in multiple sclerosis (dated by TCRdb to 2018 to 2020). Background on the whole study: The study examined how the T cell repertoire changed over the course of pregnancy in women with multiple sclerosis.

Note on this clone: Its antigen is currently not known. No clone much larger than this one lies a single base away; base qualities are absent.

The receptor library was made with the immunoSEQ multiplex PCR assay. The source is immuneACCESS, and TCRdb retained only in-frame sequences with V and J called. Part of the clones is not carried over; for the studies checked, unresolved V genes explain less than half of this, and the remainder is unexplained. The sample table contains roughly 45,000 clones; only one count was recorded for about 93% of them. 3.9% of the sample lies in the top ten. V and J are truncated by 6 bases and 10 bases respectively, leaving an intervening sequence of 7 bases. Per the germline V gene (reference sequence), DFQATT is the CDR1 and SNEGSKA is the CDR2. From its cysteine to its phenylalanine, the CDR3 spans 9 amino acids. The sequence is cut down to CDR3 DNA, 27 bases in frame from base 1.

The chain is assembled from TRBV20-1 and TRBJ2-1; a tentative D call is TRBD2 (5 bases match). This TCR derives from a female donor with multiple sclerosis, enrolled in a pregnancy study. The sample consisted of CD8+ T cells from peripheral blood mononuclear cells, taken after pregnancy. The DNA sequence follows: TGCAGTGCCCAGCGGGAGCAGTTCTTC. It translates to CSAQREQFF.